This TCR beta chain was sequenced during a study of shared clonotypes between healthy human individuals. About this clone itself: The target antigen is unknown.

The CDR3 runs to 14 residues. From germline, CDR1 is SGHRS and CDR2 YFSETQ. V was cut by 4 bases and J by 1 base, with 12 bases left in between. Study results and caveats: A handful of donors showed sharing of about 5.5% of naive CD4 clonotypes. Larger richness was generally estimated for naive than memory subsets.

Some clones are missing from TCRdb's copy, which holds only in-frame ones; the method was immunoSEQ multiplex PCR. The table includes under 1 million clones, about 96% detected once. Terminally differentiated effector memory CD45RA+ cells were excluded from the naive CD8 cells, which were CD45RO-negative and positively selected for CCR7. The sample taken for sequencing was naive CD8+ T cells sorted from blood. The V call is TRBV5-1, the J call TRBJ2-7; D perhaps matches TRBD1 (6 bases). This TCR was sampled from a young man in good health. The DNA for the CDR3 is TGCGCCAGCAGCGAGGGACATTCTTCCTACGAGCAGTACTTC. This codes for CASSEGHSSYEQYF.